These T cell receptor beta chains were read from a single sample in a study of shared clonotypes between healthy human individuals. Libraries were prepared by immunoSEQ multiplex PCR; TCRdb keeps only in-frame clonotypes and omits some of them. Of 800,000 to 950,000 clones in the sample, approximately 96% are singletons; the top ten hold under 0.25%. The sequencing sample was made of naive CD8+ T cells sorted from blood. These receptors were obtained from a man aged 30 to 39 in good health. Each CDR3 is given with its conserved first and last residue. Fields, in order: CDR3 length, J gene, V gene, CDR3 protein.

CDR3 length: 14; J gene: TRBJ2-1; V gene: TRBV4-1; CDR3 protein: CASNYRGLGDEQFF
CDR3 length: 13; J gene: TRBJ1-5; V gene: TRBV7-9; CDR3 protein: CASSLGPIQPQHF
CDR3 length: 12; J gene: TRBJ1-1; V gene: TRBV29-1; CDR3 protein: CSVEDRYREAFF
CDR3 length: 14; J gene: TRBJ1-1; V gene: TRBV7-9; CDR3 protein: CASSPISVSTEAFF
CDR3 length: 14; J gene: TRBJ2-2; V gene: TRBV10-3; CDR3 protein: CAISEREGPGELFF
CDR3 length: 13; J gene: TRBJ1-2; V gene: TRBV7-9; CDR3 protein: CASRSGRGDGYTF
CDR3 length: 14; J gene: TRBJ1-2; V gene: TRBV29-1; CDR3 protein: CSVGGPTSNYGYTF
CDR3 length: 15; J gene: TRBJ2-7; V gene: TRBV19; CDR3 protein: CASSPVTGAPAEQYF
CDR3 length: 15; J gene: TRBJ2-7; V gene: TRBV5-1; CDR3 protein: CASSLWGGTPDEQYF
CDR3 length: 17; J gene: TRBJ1-4; V gene: TRBV7-8; CDR3 protein: CASSLGVFKGPEEKLFF
CDR3 length: 14; J gene: TRBJ1-1; V gene: TRBV11-2; CDR3 protein: CASSLDWATSEAFF
CDR3 length: 14; J gene: TRBJ1-1; V gene: TRBV4-1; CDR3 protein: CASSQEAQNTEAFF
CDR3 length: 14; J gene: TRBJ2-5; V gene: TRBV6-5; CDR3 protein: CASSYYRAQETQYF
CDR3 length: 12; J gene: TRBJ2-1; V gene: TRBV15; CDR3 protein: CATSREGYEQFF
CDR3 length: 13; J gene: TRBJ2-7; V gene: TRBV27; CDR3 protein: CASSLGQHYEQYF
CDR3 length: 14; J gene: TRBJ2-5; V gene: TRBV27; CDR3 protein: CASSLSPNQETQYF
CDR3 length: 16; J gene: TRBJ2-1; V gene: TRBV27; CDR3 protein: CASRLGLAGVYNEQFF
CDR3 length: 11; J gene: TRBJ1-2; V gene: TRBV30; CDR3 protein: CAWDSPRGYTF
CDR3 length: 16; J gene: TRBJ1-2; V gene: TRBV4-3; CDR3 protein: CASSPTLGRDDYGYTF
CDR3 length: 15; J gene: TRBJ1-3; V gene: TRBV2; CDR3 protein: CASEDPGRSGNTIYF
CDR3 length: 11; J gene: TRBJ2-1; V gene: TRBV20-1; CDR3 protein: CSAVHLGEQFF
CDR3 length: 16; J gene: TRBJ2-7; V gene: TRBV7-9; CDR3 protein: CASNPSRTGHFYEQYF
CDR3 length: 11; J gene: TRBJ2-1; V gene: TRBV29-1; CDR3 protein: CSVGIPDEQFF
CDR3 length: 20; J gene: TRBJ2-7; V gene: TRBV19; CDR3 protein: CASSPYPNVALAGSRYEQYF
CDR3 length: 14; J gene: TRBJ1-2; V gene: TRBV11-2; CDR3 protein: CASSDGGGFNGYTF
CDR3 length: 18; J gene: TRBJ1-2; V gene: TRBV10-3; CDR3 protein: CAISDQDRARQSLYGYTF
CDR3 length: 16; J gene: TRBJ2-7; V gene: TRBV10-3; CDR3 protein: CAISPHQQGATYEQYF
CDR3 length: 13; J gene: TRBJ2-7; V gene: TRBV6-1; CDR3 protein: CASRQESSYEQYF